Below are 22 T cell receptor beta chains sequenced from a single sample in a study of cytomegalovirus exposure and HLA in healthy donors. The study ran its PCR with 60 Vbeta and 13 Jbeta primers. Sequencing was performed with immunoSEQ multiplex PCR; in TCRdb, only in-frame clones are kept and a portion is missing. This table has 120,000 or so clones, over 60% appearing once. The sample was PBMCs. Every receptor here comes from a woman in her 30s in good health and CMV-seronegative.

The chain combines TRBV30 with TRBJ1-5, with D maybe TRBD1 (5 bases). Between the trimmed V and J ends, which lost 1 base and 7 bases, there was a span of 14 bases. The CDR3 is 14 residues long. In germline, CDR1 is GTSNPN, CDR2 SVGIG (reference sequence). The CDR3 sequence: CAWSGQSPKQPQHF. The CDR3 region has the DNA TGTGCCTGGAGTGGACAGTCACCCAAGCAGCCCCAGCATTTT. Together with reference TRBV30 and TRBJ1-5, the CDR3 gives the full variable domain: SQTIHQWPATLVQPVGSPLSLECTVEGTSNPNLYWYRQAAGRGLQLLFYSVGIGQISSEVPQNLSASRPQDRQFILSSKKLLLSDSGFYLCAWSGQSPKQPQHFGDGTRLSIL.

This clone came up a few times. CDR3 sequence: CASSFSRTEYGYTF. Here the CDR3 DNA reads TGTGCCAGCAGCTTTTCTAGGACAGAGTATGGCTACACCTTC. The gene calls are TRBV7-9 and TRBJ1-2; D is possibly TRBD1 (6 bases). The germline V gene encodes CDR1 SEHNR and CDR2 FQNEAQ (reference sequence). V lost 3 bases to trimming and J lost 5 bases, with 13 bases between them. The CDR3 consists of 14 residues.

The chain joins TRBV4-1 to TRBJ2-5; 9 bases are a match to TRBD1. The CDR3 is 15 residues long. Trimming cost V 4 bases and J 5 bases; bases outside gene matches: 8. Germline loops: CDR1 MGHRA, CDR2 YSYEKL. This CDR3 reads CASSPGDRVSETQYF. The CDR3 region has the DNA TGCGCCAGCAGCCCCGGGGACAGGGTCTCTGAGACCCAGTACTTC.

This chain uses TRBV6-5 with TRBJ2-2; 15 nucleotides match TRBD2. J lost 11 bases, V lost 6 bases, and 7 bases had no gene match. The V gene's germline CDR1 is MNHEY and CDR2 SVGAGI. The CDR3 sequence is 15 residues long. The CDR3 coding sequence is TGTGCCAGCAGCCGTAGGACTAGCGGGGGGGCCGAGCTGTTTTTT. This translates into CASSRRTSGGAELFF.

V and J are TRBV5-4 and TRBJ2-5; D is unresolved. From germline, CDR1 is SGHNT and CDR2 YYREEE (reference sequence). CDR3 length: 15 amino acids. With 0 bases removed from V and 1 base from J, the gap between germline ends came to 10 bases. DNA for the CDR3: TGTGCCAGCAGCTTGGCCCCAAACTTCCAAGAGACCCAGTACTTC. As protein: CASSLAPNFQETQYF.

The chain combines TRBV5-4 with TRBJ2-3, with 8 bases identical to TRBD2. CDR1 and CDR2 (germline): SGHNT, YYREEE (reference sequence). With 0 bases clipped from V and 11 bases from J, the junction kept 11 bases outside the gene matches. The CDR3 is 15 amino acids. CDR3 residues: CASSLGGTTRGGQYF. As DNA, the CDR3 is TGTGCCAGCAGCTTGGGCGGGACTACCCGGGGGGGGCAGTATTTT.

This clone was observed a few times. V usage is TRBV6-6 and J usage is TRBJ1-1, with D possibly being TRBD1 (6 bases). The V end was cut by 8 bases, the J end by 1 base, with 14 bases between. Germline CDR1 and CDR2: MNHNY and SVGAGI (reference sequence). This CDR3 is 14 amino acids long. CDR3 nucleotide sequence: TGTGCCAGCGATCCCAAAGGGGGGAACACTGAAGCTTTCTTT. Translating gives CASDPKGGNTEAFF.

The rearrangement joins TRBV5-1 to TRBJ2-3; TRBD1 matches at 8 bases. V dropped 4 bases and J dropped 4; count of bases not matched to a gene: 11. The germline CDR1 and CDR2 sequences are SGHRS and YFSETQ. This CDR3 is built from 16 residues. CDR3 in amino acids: CASSTWTGMGSDTQYF. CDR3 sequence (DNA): TGCGCCAGCAGCACCTGGACAGGGATGGGTTCAGATACGCAGTATTTT.

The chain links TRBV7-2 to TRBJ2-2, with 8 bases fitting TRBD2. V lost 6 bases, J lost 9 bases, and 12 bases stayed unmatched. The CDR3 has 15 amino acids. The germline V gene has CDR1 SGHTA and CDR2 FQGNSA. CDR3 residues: CASSPDGGASRELFF. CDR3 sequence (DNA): TGTGCCAGCAGTCCGGACGGGGGGGCCAGCCGGGAGCTGTTTTTT.

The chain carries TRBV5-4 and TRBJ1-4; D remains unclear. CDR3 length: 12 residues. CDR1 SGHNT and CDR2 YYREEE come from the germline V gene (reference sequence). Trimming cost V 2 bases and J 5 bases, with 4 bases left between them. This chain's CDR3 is CASSFQNEKLFF. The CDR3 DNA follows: TGTGCCAGCAGCTTCCAAAATGAAAAACTGTTTTTT.

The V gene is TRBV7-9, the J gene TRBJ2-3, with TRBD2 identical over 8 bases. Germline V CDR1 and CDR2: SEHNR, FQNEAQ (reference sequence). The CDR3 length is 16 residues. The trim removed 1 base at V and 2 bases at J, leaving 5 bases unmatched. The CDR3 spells CASSLGTSGHTDTQYF. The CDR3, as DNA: TGTGCCAGCAGCTTAGGAACTAGCGGTCACACAGATACGCAGTATTTT.

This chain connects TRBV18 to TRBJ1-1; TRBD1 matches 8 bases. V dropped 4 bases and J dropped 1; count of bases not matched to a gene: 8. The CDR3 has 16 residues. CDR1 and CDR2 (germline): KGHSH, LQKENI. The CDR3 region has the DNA TGTGCCAGCTCACGGGACAGGACGGGCTCGAACACTGAAGCTTTCTTT. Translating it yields CASSRDRTGSNTEAFF.

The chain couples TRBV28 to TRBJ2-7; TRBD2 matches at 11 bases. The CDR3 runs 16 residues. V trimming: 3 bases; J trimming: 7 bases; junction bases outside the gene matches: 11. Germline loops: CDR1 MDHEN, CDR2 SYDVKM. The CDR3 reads CASSFTLAGGSNEQYF. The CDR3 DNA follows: TGTGCCAGCAGTTTCACTCTAGCGGGAGGCTCTAATGAGCAGTACTTC.

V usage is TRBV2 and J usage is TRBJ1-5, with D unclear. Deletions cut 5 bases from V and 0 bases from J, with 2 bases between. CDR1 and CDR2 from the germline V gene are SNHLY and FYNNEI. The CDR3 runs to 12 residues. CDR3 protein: CASSYSNQPQHF. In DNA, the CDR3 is TGTGCCAGCAGTTATAGCAATCAGCCCCAGCATTTT.

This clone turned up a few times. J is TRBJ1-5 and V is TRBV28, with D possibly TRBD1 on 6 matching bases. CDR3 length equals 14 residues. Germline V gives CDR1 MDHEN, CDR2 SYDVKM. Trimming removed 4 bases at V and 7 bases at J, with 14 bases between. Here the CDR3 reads CASSSGQLKQPQHF. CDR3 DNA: TGTGCCAGCAGTTCAGGACAGCTGAAGCAGCCCCAGCATTTT.

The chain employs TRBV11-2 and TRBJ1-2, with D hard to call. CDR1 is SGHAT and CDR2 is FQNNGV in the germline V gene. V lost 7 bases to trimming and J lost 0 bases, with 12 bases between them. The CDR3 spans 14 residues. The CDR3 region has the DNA TGTGCCAGCACAGAACCCTCTCCTAACTATGGCTACACCTTC. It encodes CASTEPSPNYGYTF.

The CDR3 DNA sequence: TGTGCCAGAAGCTTGACTGCCGGTCGGGAGGAAAAACTGTTTTTT. It is translated as CARSLTAGREEKLFF. The genes are TRBV5-3 and TRBJ1-4; D call uncertain. TRBV5-3 is known as an ORF, though its function is uncertain. CDR3 length: 15 residues. The V gene lost 1 base and the J gene lost 8 bases, with 15 bases spanning the gap.

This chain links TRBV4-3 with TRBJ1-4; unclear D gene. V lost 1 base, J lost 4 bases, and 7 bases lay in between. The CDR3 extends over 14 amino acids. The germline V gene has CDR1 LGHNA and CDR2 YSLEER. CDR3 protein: CASSQADGNEKLFF. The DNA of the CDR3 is TGCGCCAGCAGCCAAGCAGATGGTAATGAAAAACTGTTTTTT.

The DNA of the CDR3 is TGCGCCAGCAGCTTGGAAGCTAGCGGGAGAACCCGCAATGAGCAGTTCTTC. Amino acid sequence: CASSLEASGRTRNEQFF. V and J are TRBV5-1 and TRBJ2-1, with 10 bases aligning to TRBD2. After removal of 0 bases from V and 6 bases from J, the junction contained 9 bases not matched to a gene. The CDR3 is 17 residues long. Germline V gives CDR1 SGHRS, CDR2 YFSETQ. Full variable domain (remainder filled in from reference TRBV5-1 and TRBJ2-1): KAGVTQTPRYLIKTRGQQVTLSCSPISGHRSVSWYQQTPGQGLQFLFEYFSETQRNKGNFPGRFSGRQFSNSRSEMNVSTLELGDSALYLCASSLEASGRTRNEQFFGPGTRLTVL.

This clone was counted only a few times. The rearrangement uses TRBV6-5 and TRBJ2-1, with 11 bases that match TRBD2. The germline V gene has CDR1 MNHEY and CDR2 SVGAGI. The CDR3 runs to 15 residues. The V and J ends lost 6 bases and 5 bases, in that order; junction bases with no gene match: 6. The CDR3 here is CASRISGRGHNEQFF. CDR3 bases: TGTGCCAGCAGGATTAGCGGGAGGGGTCACAATGAGCAGTTCTTC.

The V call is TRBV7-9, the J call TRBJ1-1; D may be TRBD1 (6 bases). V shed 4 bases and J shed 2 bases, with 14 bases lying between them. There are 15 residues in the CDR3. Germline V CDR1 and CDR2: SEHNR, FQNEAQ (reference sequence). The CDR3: CASSSIGQTNTEAFF. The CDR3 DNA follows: TGTGCCAGCAGCTCAATCGGACAGACAAACACTGAAGCTTTCTTT.

The CDR3 sequence is CASSPGGRRNNSPLHF. As DNA, the CDR3 is TGTGCCAGCAGCCCAGGAGGGAGACGTAATAATTCACCCCTCCACTTT. The gene calls are TRBV7-8 and TRBJ1-6; D gene uncertain. This CDR3 region has 16 residues. Germline V lookup: CDR1 SGHVS, CDR2 FQNEAQ. The germline V and J ends were trimmed by 5 bases and 5 bases, with 16 bases remaining between them. The variable domain in full, with the rest retrieved from reference TRBV7-8 and TRBJ1-6, is GAGVSQSPRYKVAKRGQDVALRCDPISGHVSLFWYQQALGQGPEFLTYFQNEAQLDKSGLPSDRFFAERPEGSVSTLKIQRTQQEDSAVYLCASSPGGRRNNSPLHFGNGTRLTVT.